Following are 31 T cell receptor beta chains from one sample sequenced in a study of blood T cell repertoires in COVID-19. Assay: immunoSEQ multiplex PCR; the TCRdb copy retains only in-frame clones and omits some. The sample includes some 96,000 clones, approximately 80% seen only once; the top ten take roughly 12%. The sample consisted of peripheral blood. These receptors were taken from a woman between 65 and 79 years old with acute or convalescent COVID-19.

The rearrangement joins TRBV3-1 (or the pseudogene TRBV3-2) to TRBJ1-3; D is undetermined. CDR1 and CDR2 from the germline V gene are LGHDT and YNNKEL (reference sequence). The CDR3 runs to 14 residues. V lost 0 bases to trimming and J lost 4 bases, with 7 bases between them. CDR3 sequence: CASSQDSTGNTIYF. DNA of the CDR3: TGTGCCAGCAGCCAAGATTCGACAGGAAACACCATATATTTT.

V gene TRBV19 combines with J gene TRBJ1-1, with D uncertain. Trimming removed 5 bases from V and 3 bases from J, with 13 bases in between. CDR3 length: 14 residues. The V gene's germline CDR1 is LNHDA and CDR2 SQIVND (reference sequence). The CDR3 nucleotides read TGTGCCAGTAGTTTTGAGGGTAGCCACACTGAAGCTTTCTTT. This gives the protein CASSFEGSHTEAFF.

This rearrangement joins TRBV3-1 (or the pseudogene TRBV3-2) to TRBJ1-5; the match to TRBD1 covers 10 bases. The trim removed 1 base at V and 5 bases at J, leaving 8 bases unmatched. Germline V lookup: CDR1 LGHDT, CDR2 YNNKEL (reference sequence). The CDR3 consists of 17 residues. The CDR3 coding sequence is TGTGCCAGCAGCCAAGCATCCGGACAGGGGGGAGATCAGCCCCAGCATTTT. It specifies CASSQASGQGGDQPQHF.

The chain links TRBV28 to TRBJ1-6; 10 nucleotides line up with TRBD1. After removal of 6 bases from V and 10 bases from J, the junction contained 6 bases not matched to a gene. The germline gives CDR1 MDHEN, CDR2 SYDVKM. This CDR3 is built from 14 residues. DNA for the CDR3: TGTGCCAGCAGCGGACAGGGGGGTGGGTCACCCCTCCACTTT. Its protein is CASSGQGGGSPLHF.

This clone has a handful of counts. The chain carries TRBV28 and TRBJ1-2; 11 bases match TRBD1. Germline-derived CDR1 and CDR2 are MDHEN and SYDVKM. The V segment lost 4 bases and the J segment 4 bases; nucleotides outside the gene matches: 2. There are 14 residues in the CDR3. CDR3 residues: CASSSDRGLYGYTF. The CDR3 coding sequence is TGTGCCAGCAGTTCGGACAGGGGGCTCTATGGCTACACCTTC.

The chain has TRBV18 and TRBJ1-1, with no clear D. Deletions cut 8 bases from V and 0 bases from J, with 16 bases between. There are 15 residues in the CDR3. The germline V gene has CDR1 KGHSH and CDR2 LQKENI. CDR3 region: CASRREPYMNTEAFF. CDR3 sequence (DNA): TGTGCCAGCCGCCGGGAGCCTTACATGAACACTGAAGCTTTCTTT.

CDR3 sequence reads: CATTIRTGNTEAFF. The CDR3 DNA sequence: TGTGCCACCACCATAAGAACAGGAAACACTGAAGCTTTCTTT. The chain is built from TRBV6-5 and TRBJ1-1, with D possibly matching TRBD1 (5 bases). Germline CDR1 MNHEY, CDR2 SVGAGI. V shed 10 bases and J shed 2 bases, with 17 bases lying between them. The CDR3 has 14 amino acids.

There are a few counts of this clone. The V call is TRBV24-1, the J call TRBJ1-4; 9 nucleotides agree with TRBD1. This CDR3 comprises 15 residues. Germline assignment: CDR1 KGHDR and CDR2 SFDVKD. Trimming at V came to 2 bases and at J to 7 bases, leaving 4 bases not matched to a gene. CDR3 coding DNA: TGTGCCACCAGTGATTCGGACAGGGGAGGTGAAAAACTGTTTTTT. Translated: CATSDSDRGGEKLFF.

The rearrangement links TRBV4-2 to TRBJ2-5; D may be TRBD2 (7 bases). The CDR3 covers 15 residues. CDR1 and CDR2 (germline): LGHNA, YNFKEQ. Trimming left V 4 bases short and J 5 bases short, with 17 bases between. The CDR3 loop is CASSLNSGGRETQYF. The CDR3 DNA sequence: TGTGCCAGCAGCCTGAACTCGGGGGGCCGGGAGACCCAGTACTTC.

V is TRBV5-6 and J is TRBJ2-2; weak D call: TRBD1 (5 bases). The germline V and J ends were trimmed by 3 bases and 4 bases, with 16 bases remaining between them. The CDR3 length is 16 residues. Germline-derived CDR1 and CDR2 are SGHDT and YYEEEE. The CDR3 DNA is TGTGCCAGCAGCTGGGGCCCTCAGGTGGGCACCGGGGAGCTGTTTTTT. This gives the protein CASSWGPQVGTGELFF.

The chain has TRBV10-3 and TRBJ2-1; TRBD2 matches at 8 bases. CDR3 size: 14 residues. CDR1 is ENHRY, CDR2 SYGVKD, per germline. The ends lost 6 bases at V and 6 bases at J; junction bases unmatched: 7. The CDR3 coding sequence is TGTGCCATCAGCACCGGGGGGGCCCCCAATGAGCAGTTCTTC. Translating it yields CAISTGGAPNEQFF.

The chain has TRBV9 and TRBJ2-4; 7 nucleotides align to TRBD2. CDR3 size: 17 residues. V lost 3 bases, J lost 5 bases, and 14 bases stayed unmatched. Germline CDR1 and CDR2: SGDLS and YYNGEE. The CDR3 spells CASSGGPPRGGENIQYF. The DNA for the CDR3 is TGTGCCAGCAGCGGAGGCCCCCCCCGCGGGGGAGAAAACATTCAGTACTTC.

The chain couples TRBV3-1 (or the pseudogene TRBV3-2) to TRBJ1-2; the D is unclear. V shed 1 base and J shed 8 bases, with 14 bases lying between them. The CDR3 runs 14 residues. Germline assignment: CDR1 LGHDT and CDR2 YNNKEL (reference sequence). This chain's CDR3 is CASSQVSSMSGYTF. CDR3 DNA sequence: TGTGCCAGCAGCCAAGTTAGTTCAATGAGCGGCTACACCTTC.

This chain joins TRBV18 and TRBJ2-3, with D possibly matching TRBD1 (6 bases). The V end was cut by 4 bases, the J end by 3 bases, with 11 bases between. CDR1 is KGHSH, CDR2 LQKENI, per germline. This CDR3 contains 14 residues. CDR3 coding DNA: TGTGCCAGCTCACTAGGGGGTGGAACAGATACGCAGTATTTT. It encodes CASSLGGGTDTQYF.

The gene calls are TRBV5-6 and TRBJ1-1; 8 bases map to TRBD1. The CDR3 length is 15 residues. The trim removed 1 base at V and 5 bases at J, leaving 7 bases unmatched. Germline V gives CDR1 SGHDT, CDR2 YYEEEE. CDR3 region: CASSLTGQGGTEAFF. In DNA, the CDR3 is TGTGCCAGCAGCTTGACCGGACAGGGAGGAACTGAAGCTTTCTTT.

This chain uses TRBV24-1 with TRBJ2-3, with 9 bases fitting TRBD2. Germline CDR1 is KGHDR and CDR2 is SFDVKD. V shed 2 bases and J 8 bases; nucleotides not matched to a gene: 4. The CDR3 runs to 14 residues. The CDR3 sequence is CATSDSSLAGTQYF. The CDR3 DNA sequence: TGTGCCACCAGTGATTCCTCACTAGCGGGTACGCAGTATTTT.

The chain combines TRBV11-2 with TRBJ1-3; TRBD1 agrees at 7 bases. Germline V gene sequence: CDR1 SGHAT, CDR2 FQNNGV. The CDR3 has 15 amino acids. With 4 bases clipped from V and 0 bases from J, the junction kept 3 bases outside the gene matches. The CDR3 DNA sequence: TGTGCCAGCAGCTCCACAGGGGTCTCTGGAAACACCATATATTTT. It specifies CASSSTGVSGNTIYF.

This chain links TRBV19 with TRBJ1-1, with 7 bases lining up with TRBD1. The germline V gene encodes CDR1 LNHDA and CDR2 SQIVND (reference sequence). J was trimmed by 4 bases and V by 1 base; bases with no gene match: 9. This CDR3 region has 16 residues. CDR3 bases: TGTGCCAGTAGTATAGCTAGGGGGCGGCGGAGCACTGAAGCTTTCTTT. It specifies CASSIARGRRSTEAFF.

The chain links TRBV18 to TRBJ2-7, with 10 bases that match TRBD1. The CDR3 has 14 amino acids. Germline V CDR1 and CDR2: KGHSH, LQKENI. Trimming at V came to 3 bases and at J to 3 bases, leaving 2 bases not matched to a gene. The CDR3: CASSPGTGVYEQYV. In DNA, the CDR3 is TGTGCCAGCTCACCCGGGACAGGGGTCTACGAGCAGTACGTC.

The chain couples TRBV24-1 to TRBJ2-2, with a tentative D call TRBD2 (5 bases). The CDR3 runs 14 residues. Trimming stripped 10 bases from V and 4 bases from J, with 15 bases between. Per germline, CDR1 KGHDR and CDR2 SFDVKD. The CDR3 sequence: CATSVGGITGELFF. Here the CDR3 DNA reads TGTGCCACGTCCGTAGGAGGAATCACCGGGGAGCTGTTTTTT.

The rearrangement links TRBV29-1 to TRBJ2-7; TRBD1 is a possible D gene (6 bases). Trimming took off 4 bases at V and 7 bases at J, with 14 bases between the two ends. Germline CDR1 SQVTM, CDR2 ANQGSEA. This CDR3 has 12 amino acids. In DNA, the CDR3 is TGCAGCGTTGTATCAGGGGAGCGGGAGCAGTACTTC. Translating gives CSVVSGEREQYF.

As DNA, the CDR3 is TGTGCCAGCAGCTTGTCTTGGGGGGTGTCAGGGCAGCCCCAGCATTTT. Protein: CASSLSWGVSGQPQHF. The chain recombines TRBV5-6 with TRBJ1-5; D possibly corresponds to TRBD1 (5 bases). Looked up from germline, CDR1 is SGHDT and CDR2 is YYEEEE. The CDR3 is 16 residues long. The V end lost 1 base, the J end lost 7 bases, and 18 bases lay between the germline ends.

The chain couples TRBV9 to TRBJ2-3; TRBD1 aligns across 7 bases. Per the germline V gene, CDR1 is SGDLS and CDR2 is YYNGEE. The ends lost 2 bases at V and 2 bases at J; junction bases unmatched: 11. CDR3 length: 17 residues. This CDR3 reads CASSVATGLNPTDTQYF. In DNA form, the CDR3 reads TGTGCCAGCAGCGTGGCGACAGGGCTAAACCCCACAGATACGCAGTATTTT.

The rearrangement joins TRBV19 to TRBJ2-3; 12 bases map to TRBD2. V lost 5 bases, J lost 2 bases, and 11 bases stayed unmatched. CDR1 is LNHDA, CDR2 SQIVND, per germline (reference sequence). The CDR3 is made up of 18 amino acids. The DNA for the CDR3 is TGTGCCAGTAGTGCCCTCCTGACTAGCGGGGGATTCACAGATACGCAGTATTTT. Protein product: CASSALLTSGGFTDTQYF.

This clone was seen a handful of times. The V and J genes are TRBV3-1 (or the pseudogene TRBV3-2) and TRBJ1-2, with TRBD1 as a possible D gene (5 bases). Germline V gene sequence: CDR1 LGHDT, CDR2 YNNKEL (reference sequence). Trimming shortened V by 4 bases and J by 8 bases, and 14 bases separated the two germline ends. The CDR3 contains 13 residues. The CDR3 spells CASSRGDRRGYTF. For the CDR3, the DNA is TGTGCCAGCAGCCGGGGGGACCGAAGAGGCTACACCTTC.

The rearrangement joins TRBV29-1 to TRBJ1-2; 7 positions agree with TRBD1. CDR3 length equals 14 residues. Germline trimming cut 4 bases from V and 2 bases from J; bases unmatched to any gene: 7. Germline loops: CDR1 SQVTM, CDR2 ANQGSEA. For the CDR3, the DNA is TGCAGCGTTGGTGGTACAGGGGTCAACTATGGCTACACCTTC. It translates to CSVGGTGVNYGYTF.

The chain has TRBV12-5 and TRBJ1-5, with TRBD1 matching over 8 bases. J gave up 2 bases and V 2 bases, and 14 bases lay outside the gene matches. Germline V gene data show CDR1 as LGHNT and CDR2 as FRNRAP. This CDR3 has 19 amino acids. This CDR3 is CASGLPTGTGEKGNQPQHF. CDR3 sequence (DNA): TGTGCTAGTGGTTTGCCAACCGGGACAGGAGAGAAGGGCAATCAGCCCCAGCATTTT.

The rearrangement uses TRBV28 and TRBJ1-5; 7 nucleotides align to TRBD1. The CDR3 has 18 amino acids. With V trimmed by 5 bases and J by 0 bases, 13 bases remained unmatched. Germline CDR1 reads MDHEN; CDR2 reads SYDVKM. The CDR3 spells CASSPPGQHPNSNQPQHF. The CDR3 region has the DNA TGTGCCAGCAGTCCACCGGGACAGCACCCCAATAGCAATCAGCCCCAGCATTTT.

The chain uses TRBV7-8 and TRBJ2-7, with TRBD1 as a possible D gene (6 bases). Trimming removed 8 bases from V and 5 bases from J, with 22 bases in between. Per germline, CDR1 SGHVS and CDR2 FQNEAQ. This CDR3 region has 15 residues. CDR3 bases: TGTGCCAGCCAACCTTGGGGGCAGGGGAAGCACGAGCAGTACGTC. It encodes CASQPWGQGKHEQYV.

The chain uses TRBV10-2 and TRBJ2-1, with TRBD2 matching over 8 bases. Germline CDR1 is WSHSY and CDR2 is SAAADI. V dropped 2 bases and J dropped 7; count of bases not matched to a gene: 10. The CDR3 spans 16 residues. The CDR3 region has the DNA TGCGCCAGCAGTGAGGCTCGGACTAGCAGCGATAATGAGCAGTTCTTC. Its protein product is CASSEARTSSDNEQFF.

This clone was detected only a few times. In DNA form, the CDR3 reads TGTGCCAGCAGCCAAGAGGGCCGTAGACAGGGGAAATACTACGAGCAGTACGTC. Its translation is CASSQEGRRQGKYYEQYV. This chain links TRBV3-1 (or the pseudogene TRBV3-2) with TRBJ2-7, with 8 bases aligning to TRBD1. Germline loops: CDR1 LGHDT, CDR2 YNNKEL (reference sequence). V was clipped by 0 bases and J by 3 bases; unmatched bases: 13. The CDR3 extends over 18 amino acids.